These 25 T cell receptor beta chains share one sample of origin, sequenced in a study of cytomegalovirus exposure and HLA in healthy donors. A multiplex PCR was run with 60 Vbeta primers and 13 Jbeta primers. The table came from immunoSEQ multiplex PCR; TCRdb's copy has only in-frame clones and leaves some out. The sample records roughly 110,000 clones, 82% being singletons. Sequenced input: PBMCs. These TCRs come from a man aged 25-45 years in good health and CMV-seropositive.

V is TRBV5-6 and J is TRBJ2-5; 11 bases are shared with TRBD1. This CDR3 has 15 residues. Germline values: CDR1 SGHDT, CDR2 YYEEEE. The J segment lost 5 bases and the V segment lost 2 bases, leaving 5 bases of the junction unmatched. CDR3 region: CASSFGTGGWETQYF. CDR3 sequence (DNA): TGTGCCAGCAGCTTCGGGACAGGGGGATGGGAGACCCAGTACTTC. The whole variable domain, remainder taken from reference TRBV5-6 and TRBJ2-5, is DAGVTQSPTHLIKTRGQQVTLRCSPKSGHDTVSWYQQALGQGPQFIFQYYEEEERQRGNFPDRFSGHQFPNYSSELNVNALLLGDSALYLCASSFGTGGWETQYFGPGTRLLVL.

J is TRBJ1-4 and V is TRBV2; tentative D call: TRBD1 (5 bases). The V gene's germline CDR1 is SNHLY and CDR2 FYNNEI. The V gene lost 6 bases and the J gene lost 3 bases, with 11 bases spanning the gap. The CDR3 is made up of 14 amino acids. CDR3: CASRQGLANEKLFF. The CDR3 coding sequence is TGTGCCAGCAGGCAGGGCCTCGCTAATGAAAAACTGTTTTTT.

The rearrangement links TRBV11-3 to TRBJ2-7; perhaps TRBD1 as D (6 bases). This CDR3 has 15 residues. Trimming left V 5 bases short and J 0 bases short, with 14 bases between. The germline CDR1 and CDR2 sequences are SGHNT and YENEEA. The DNA of the CDR3 is TGTGCCAGCAGCCTGACAGGAACCCACTCCTACGAGCAGTACTTC. Encoded protein: CASSLTGTHSYEQYF.

This clone is a singleton in its sample. The rearrangement joins TRBV7-6 to TRBJ1-5; possible D gene TRBD1, 5 bases. This CDR3 has 15 residues. Trimming took off 2 bases at V and 7 bases at J, with 15 bases between the two ends. Germline lookup yields CDR1 SGHVS and CDR2 FNYEAQ. CDR3 amino acids: CASSLMLGGEQPQHF. The CDR3 DNA reads as TGTGCCAGCAGCTTAATGTTGGGAGGGGAACAGCCCCAGCATTTT.

The chain combines TRBV13 with TRBJ1-3; 7 bases agree with TRBD1. Germline V gene sequence: CDR1 PRHDT, CDR2 FYEKMQ (reference sequence). This CDR3 is built from 15 residues. V lost 5 bases, J lost 2 bases, and 6 bases stayed unmatched. The DNA of the CDR3 is TGTGCCAGCAGCCCGGACAGGTCTCCTGGAAACACCATATATTTT. Protein product: CASSPDRSPGNTIYF.

The V gene is TRBV6-1, the J gene TRBJ1-5; D perhaps matches TRBD1 (5 bases). Germline V gene sequence: CDR1 MNHNS, CDR2 SASEGT. V shed 2 bases and J shed 6 bases, with 8 bases lying between them. The CDR3 runs 13 residues. CDR3: CASSEQGSQPQHF. CDR3 in DNA: TGTGCCAGCAGTGAACAGGGAAGTCAGCCCCAGCATTTT.

The V call is TRBV11-2, the J call TRBJ2-1; 7 bases agree with TRBD1. The CDR3 spans 16 residues. Per germline, CDR1 SGHAT and CDR2 FQNNGV. V gave up 2 bases and J gave up 4 bases; unmatched junction bases: 8. This chain's CDR3 is CASSLIPGQLYNEQFF. The CDR3 nucleotides read TGTGCCAGCAGCTTAATCCCGGGACAGCTATACAATGAGCAGTTCTTC. Looking up the rest from reference TRBV11-2 and TRBJ2-1 gives the full variable domain: EAGVAQSPRYKIIEKRQSVAFWCNPISGHATLYWYQQILGQGPKLLIQFQNNGVVDDSQLPKDRFSAERLKGVDSTLKIQPAKLEDSAVYLCASSLIPGQLYNEQFFGPGTRLTVL.

The rearrangement joins TRBV5-1 to TRBJ2-5; 8 bases agree with TRBD2. Germline V lookup: CDR1 SGHRS, CDR2 YFSETQ. With V trimmed by 4 bases and J by 4 bases, 12 bases remained unmatched. The CDR3 is made up of 16 amino acids. As DNA, the CDR3 is TGCGCCAGCAGCCCCTCCGTGCGGGGGGTGCGAGAGACCCAGTACTTC. Translating it yields CASSPSVRGVRETQYF.

The chain links TRBV6-5 to TRBJ1-3; 7 nucleotides align to TRBD1. Germline V gene sequence: CDR1 MNHEY, CDR2 SVGAGI. Trimming cost V 5 bases and J 2 bases; bases outside gene matches: 3. The CDR3 covers 14 residues. CDR3 sequence: CASSRQGAGNTIYF. The CDR3 DNA is TGTGCCAGCAGTCGACAGGGTGCTGGAAACACCATATATTTT.

The chain has TRBV5-4 and TRBJ2-2, with TRBD1 matching over 7 bases. Per germline, CDR1 SGHNT and CDR2 YYREEE (reference sequence). V lost 0 bases, J lost 1 base, and 6 bases stayed unmatched. The CDR3 loop spans 17 amino acids. DNA of the CDR3: TGTGCCAGCAGCTTGGTCCCGAGACAGGGGAACACCGGGGAGCTGTTTTTT. It yields the protein CASSLVPRQGNTGELFF.

V and J are TRBV7-8 and TRBJ2-5; the match to TRBD1 covers 8 bases. The junction had 7 bases not matched to a gene; V was cut back by 5 bases and J by 2 bases. The CDR3 has 15 amino acids. Per the germline V gene, CDR1 is SGHVS and CDR2 is FQNEAQ. This CDR3 is CASSKGQGPQETQYF. CDR3 DNA sequence: TGTGCCAGCAGCAAAGGACAGGGACCACAAGAGACCCAGTACTTC.

The CDR3 DNA reads as TGCGCCAGCAGCCCCGAAGGGGCAGGTGTCTACACCTTC. The encoded protein is CASSPEGAGVYTF. This sequence joins TRBV5-1 and TRBJ1-2; perhaps TRBD1 as D (5 bases). Trimming removed 4 bases from V and 10 bases from J, with 17 bases in between. The CDR3 runs to 13 residues. CDR1 SGHRS and CDR2 YFSETQ come from the germline V gene.

The table lists this clone with a count of one. The rearrangement uses TRBV7-8 and TRBJ1-6, with D maybe TRBD1 (5 bases). V lost 5 bases and J lost 10, with 18 bases in between. CDR1 is SGHVS and CDR2 is FQNEAQ in the germline V gene. The CDR3 contains 15 residues. The chain's CDR3 is CASSQDSRVESPLHF. For the CDR3, the DNA is TGTGCCAGCAGCCAAGACAGCAGGGTTGAATCACCCCTCCACTTT.

The CDR3 loop reads CASGPGYRQPQHF. CDR3 nucleotide sequence: TGTGCTAGTGGTCCAGGGTATCGTCAGCCCCAGCATTTT. The chain joins TRBV12-5 to TRBJ1-5; D possibly corresponds to TRBD1 (5 bases). With 5 bases removed from V and 6 bases from J, the gap between germline ends came to 11 bases. There are 13 residues in the CDR3. Per germline, CDR1 LGHNT and CDR2 FRNRAP.

Comment on this clone: A junction boundary mismatches the germline segment, possibly from a read error. V usage is TRBV27 and J usage is TRBJ2-1; 13 nucleotides align to TRBD2. Germline V gene lookup returns CDR1 MNHEY and CDR2 SMNVEV (reference sequence). The CDR3 covers 18 residues. CDR3 sequence reads: CASGSPGLAGSSYNEQFF. Written as DNA, the CDR3 is TGTGCCAGCGGATCTCCGGGACTAGCGGGGAGCTCCTATAATGAGCAGTTCTTC.

The chain joins TRBV19 to TRBJ1-5, with 9 bases lining up with TRBD1. The V gene's germline CDR1 is LNHDA and CDR2 SQIVND (reference sequence). The trim removed 6 bases at V and 6 bases at J, leaving 15 bases unmatched. The CDR3 sequence is 17 residues long. The CDR3 coding sequence is TGTGCCAGTAGAGGGGGCCCTGACAGGGGGTTGAGTCAGCCCCAGCATTTT. Protein: CASRGGPDRGLSQPQHF.

The chain uses TRBV10-2 and TRBJ2-1; 7 bases are shared with TRBD2. Germline V gene data show CDR1 as WSHSY and CDR2 as SAAADI. V lost 8 bases and J lost 2; bases outside the gene matches: 15. The CDR3 is made up of 17 amino acids. This CDR3 is CASEGSLEGRAYNEQFF. Here the CDR3 DNA reads TGCGCCAGCGAAGGCAGTCTGGAGGGGAGGGCCTACAATGAGCAGTTCTTC.

The rearrangement uses TRBV5-1 and TRBJ2-3, with D possibly matching TRBD1 (6 bases). V was shortened by 0 bases and J by 2 bases, with 13 bases between the two germline ends. This CDR3 spans 16 amino acids. The germline gives CDR1 SGHRS, CDR2 YFSETQ. The CDR3 sequence: CASSLVGAQNTDTQYF. The CDR3 coding sequence is TGCGCCAGCAGCTTGGTGGGGGCGCAGAACACAGATACGCAGTATTTT.

This clone was seen more than once but under ten times. At one of its ends the junction is not consistent with the germline gene, which may arise from a read error. The CDR3 DNA reads as TGCGCCAGCAGCCAAGGTGGACAGGGGAACTACGAGCAGTACTTC. It is translated as CASSQGGQGNYEQYF. The rearrangement links TRBV5-6 to TRBJ2-7, with 9 positions matching TRBD1. The CDR3 spans 15 residues. Germline assignment: CDR1 SGHDT and CDR2 YYEEEE.

This chain links TRBV7-9 with TRBJ2-5; 12 nucleotides align to TRBD1. Trimming took 4 bases from V and 3 from J; bases not matched to a gene: 6. This CDR3 is 16 amino acids long. The germline gives CDR1 SEHNR, CDR2 FQNEAQ (reference sequence). The CDR3 coding sequence is TGTGCCAGCAGCTCCTCCGGGACAGGGGGCGAAGAGACCCAGTACTTC. Encoded protein: CASSSSGTGGEETQYF.

The V gene is TRBV5-6, the J gene TRBJ1-2; TRBD1 agrees at 12 bases. CDR1 and CDR2 from the germline V gene are SGHDT and YYEEEE. The CDR3 sequence is 16 residues long. With 4 bases clipped from V and 4 bases from J, the junction kept 8 bases outside the gene matches. The CDR3, as DNA: TGTGCCAGCAGCCCGGGACAGGGGGCTTTTTTCTATGGCTACACCTTC. Protein product: CASSPGQGAFFYGYTF.

This clone was seen a few times. The chain carries TRBV4-1 and TRBJ2-7; tentative D call: TRBD2 (5 bases). This CDR3 contains 16 residues. Trimming removed 0 bases from V and 4 bases from J, with 16 bases in between. The germline V gene encodes CDR1 MGHRA and CDR2 YSYEKL. CDR3 in DNA: TGCGCCAGCAGCCAAGAAGCAGGACTCCTACCTTACGAGCAGTACTTC. Protein product: CASSQEAGLLPYEQYF.

On this clone: The junction does not match germline at one end; this may be a read error. The chain uses TRBV7-9 and TRBJ2-7; 7 bases align to TRBD1. CDR1 and CDR2 (germline): SEHNR, FQNEAQ (reference sequence). The CDR3 is made up of 12 amino acids. The CDR3 DNA follows: TGTTCCAGCAGTCCTACAGGGGATGAGCAGTACTTC. Translation gives CSSSPTGDEQYF.

The chain links TRBV13 to TRBJ1-2; no clear D. V was pared by 2 bases and J by 6 bases, with 7 bases between. Germline V gene lookup returns CDR1 PRHDT and CDR2 FYEKMQ (reference sequence). The CDR3 has 12 residues. The DNA for the CDR3 is TGTGCCAGCAGCTTAATACACCATGGCTACACCTTC. The encoded protein is CASSLIHHGYTF.

This chain connects TRBV5-1 to TRBJ2-3; D ambiguous. The germline CDR1 and CDR2 sequences are SGHRS and YFSETQ. This CDR3 spans 13 amino acids. The germline V and J ends were trimmed by 3 bases and 1 base, with 6 bases remaining between them. The CDR3, as DNA: TGCGCCAGCAGCTCCACAGGCACAGATACGCAGTATTTT. Translated, it gives CASSSTGTDTQYF. The full variable domain, in which reference TRBV5-1 and TRBJ2-3 provide the parts outside the CDR3, is KAGVTQTPRYLIKTRGQQVTLSCSPISGHRSVSWYQQTPGQGLQFLFEYFSETQRNKGNFPGRFSGRQFSNSRSEMNVSTLELGDSALYLCASSSTGTDTQYFGPGTRLTVL.